This T cell receptor (beta chain) stems from a study of blood T cell repertoires in COVID-19. Turning to the study itself: The analysed material was cDNA or gDNA that came from T cells, B-cell-depleted T cells, or PBMCs.

Profiling relied on immunoSEQ multiplex PCR, and the TCRdb table lists in-frame clones only, not all of them. The repertoire includes about 430,000 clones, approximately 91% of them detected once, and 1.4% sits in the top ten. Participant-given clinical history determined each cohort assignment. Exposed enrollees had met someone with a PCR-confirmed or clinician-diagnosed COVID-19 case at some point within the 2 weeks before study entry. The sequencing input was PBMCs or T cells enriched from blood (not recorded which). The source of this sequence is a woman aged 18-29 years who had been exposed to COVID-19.

CDR3 region: CASSPRTSGTYNEQFF. DNA of the CDR3: TGTGCCAGCAGTCCCCGGACTAGCGGGACCTACAATGAGCAGTTCTTC. The rearrangement links TRBV2 to TRBJ2-1; 12 positions match TRBD2. V was pared by 5 bases and J by 2 bases, with 4 bases of the junction left unmatched. The CDR3 is 16 amino acids. Germline assignment: CDR1 SNHLY and CDR2 FYNNEI.